This T cell receptor beta chain stems from a study of sequential checkpoint blockade in melanoma. Study at large: Maintenance nivolumab came after either treatment sequence.

Treatment: randomized to nivolumab then ipilimumab (arm A) or the reverse (arm B). Live CD3+CD8+ CD19− CD56− cells were sorted from PBMCs. This clone was counted only a few times. CDR1 and CDR2 (germline): SGDLS, YYNGEE. Unmatched junction bases numbered 6, after V lost 3 bases and J lost 0 bases. The CDR3 spans 17 residues. Produced via immunoSEQ multiplex PCR; TCRdb's table is partial and in-frame only. The data hold 14,000 or so clones, with about 55% observed a single time. The J gene is TRBJ2-3, the V gene TRBV9; 11 positions match TRBD2. The input for sequencing was CD8+ T cells sorted from blood (inferred from file names), taken from a patient given nivolumab and ipilimumab in sequence. The receptor was derived from a human donor with melanoma. For the CDR3, the DNA is TGTGCCAGCAGCGCCGGGACTAGCGGACTCAGCACAGATACGCAGTATTTT. Protein sequence: CASSAGTSGLSTDTQYF. Full variable domain (missing parts from reference TRBV9 and TRBJ2-3): DSGVTQTPKHLITATGQRVTLRCSPRSGDLSVYWYQQSLDQGLQFLIQYYNGEERAKGNILERFSAQQFPDLHSELNLSSLELGDSALYFCASSAGTSGLSTDTQYFGPGTRLTVL.